These T cell receptor beta chains were read from a single sample in a study of cytotoxic CD8 clonotypes in ibrutinib-treated CLL. Method: immunoSEQ multiplex PCR; TCRdb's copy keeps in-frame clones and lacks some. This sample has approximately 330,000 clones, with around four fifths found just once. Sequences were derived from PBMCs, sampled before ibrutinib treatment. These receptors came from a human donor with chronic lymphocytic leukemia. Each CDR3 is given with its conserved first and last residue. A D gene is named only where the DNA matches it firmly. Size is stated for part of the rows, as once, few or many counts, or as a class when the clone is expanded.

cdr3_length: 15; j_call: TRBJ1-1; clone_size: -; d_call: -; v_call: TRBV9; cdr3_aa: CASSVATKMNTEAFF
cdr3_length: 12; j_call: TRBJ2-1; clone_size: -; d_call: -; v_call: TRBV2; cdr3_aa: CASSRVVNEQFF
cdr3_length: 15; j_call: TRBJ2-3; clone_size: many; d_call: TRBD2; v_call: TRBV6-5; cdr3_aa: CASSYLREGTDTQYF
cdr3_length: 12; j_call: TRBJ2-5; clone_size: -; d_call: -; v_call: TRBV6-1; cdr3_aa: CASSEMSETQYF
cdr3_length: 16; j_call: TRBJ1-5; clone_size: few; d_call: -; v_call: TRBV28; cdr3_aa: CASSLFVVNSNQPQHF
cdr3_length: 15; j_call: TRBJ1-2; clone_size: -; d_call: TRBD1; v_call: TRBV6-5; cdr3_aa: CASRIGQGWNYGYTF
cdr3_length: 15; j_call: TRBJ2-7; clone_size: -; d_call: -; v_call: TRBV19; cdr3_aa: CASSTGLSGSYEQYF
cdr3_length: 14; j_call: TRBJ2-1; clone_size: -; d_call: TRBD1; v_call: TRBV6-5; cdr3_aa: CASSYGTGDNEQFF
cdr3_length: 16; j_call: TRBJ2-1; clone_size: -; d_call: TRBD2; v_call: TRBV11-2; cdr3_aa: CASSLSAGEAYNEQFF
cdr3_length: 14; j_call: TRBJ1-2; clone_size: -; d_call: -; v_call: TRBV18; cdr3_aa: CASSPADIQDGYTF
cdr3_length: 14; j_call: TRBJ2-7; clone_size: -; d_call: -; v_call: TRBV5-1; cdr3_aa: CASSSLQGSYEQYF
cdr3_length: 13; j_call: TRBJ2-7; clone_size: many; d_call: -; v_call: TRBV30; cdr3_aa: CAFGVDSSYEQYF
cdr3_length: 14; j_call: TRBJ1-2; clone_size: -; d_call: -; v_call: TRBV7-8; cdr3_aa: CASSLTREGSGYTF
cdr3_length: 14; j_call: TRBJ2-7; clone_size: -; d_call: -; v_call: TRBV30; cdr3_aa: CAWSGEDREYEQYF
cdr3_length: 15; j_call: TRBJ1-5; clone_size: -; d_call: -; v_call: TRBV15; cdr3_aa: CATSRGRGAFQPQHF
cdr3_length: 15; j_call: TRBJ1-4; clone_size: -; d_call: -; v_call: TRBV4-2; cdr3_aa: CASSREGNGNEKLFF
cdr3_length: 13; j_call: TRBJ2-7; clone_size: -; d_call: TRBD1; v_call: TRBV11-2; cdr3_aa: CASSLGQTYEQYF
cdr3_length: 14; j_call: TRBJ1-3; clone_size: -; d_call: -; v_call: TRBV30; cdr3_aa: CASTPRVPGNTIYF
cdr3_length: 15; j_call: TRBJ2-7; clone_size: -; d_call: TRBD1; v_call: TRBV7-6; cdr3_aa: CASSYRDRGHYEQYF
cdr3_length: 11; j_call: TRBJ2-5; clone_size: -; d_call: -; v_call: TRBV5-4; cdr3_aa: CASSLWETQYF
cdr3_length: 13; j_call: TRBJ2-7; clone_size: -; d_call: TRBD1; v_call: TRBV29-1; cdr3_aa: CSVVDRVVYEQYF
cdr3_length: 15; j_call: TRBJ1-4; clone_size: -; d_call: -; v_call: TRBV18; cdr3_aa: CASSPFISLNEKLFF
cdr3_length: 15; j_call: TRBJ2-7; clone_size: -; d_call: TRBD1; v_call: TRBV15; cdr3_aa: CATTELGTGAYEQYF
cdr3_length: 14; j_call: TRBJ2-7; clone_size: -; d_call: -; v_call: TRBV7-2; cdr3_aa: CASSPRAGFYEQYF
cdr3_length: 16; j_call: TRBJ1-2; clone_size: once; d_call: -; v_call: TRBV7-9; cdr3_aa: CASSPVGTGGLSALTF
cdr3_length: 15; j_call: TRBJ2-1; clone_size: -; d_call: -; v_call: TRBV15; cdr3_aa: CATSRKRDSYNEQFF
cdr3_length: 14; j_call: TRBJ2-7; clone_size: -; d_call: -; v_call: TRBV2; cdr3_aa: CASSETQGKFEQYF
cdr3_length: 17; j_call: TRBJ2-3; clone_size: -; d_call: TRBD2; v_call: TRBV15; cdr3_aa: CATSENLAGESTDTQYF
cdr3_length: 12; j_call: TRBJ1-5; clone_size: -; d_call: -; v_call: TRBV27; cdr3_aa: CASSQHGRPQHF
cdr3_length: 15; j_call: TRBJ2-3; clone_size: -; d_call: -; v_call: TRBV27; cdr3_aa: CASSSDRFLTDTQYF
cdr3_length: 12; j_call: TRBJ2-7; clone_size: -; d_call: -; v_call: TRBV5-6; cdr3_aa: CASSRAAYEQYF
cdr3_length: 18; j_call: TRBJ2-3; clone_size: -; d_call: -; v_call: TRBV11-2; cdr3_aa: CASSSWPLGELGTDTQYF
cdr3_length: 19; j_call: TRBJ2-1; clone_size: -; d_call: TRBD2; v_call: TRBV28; cdr3_aa: CASSPIRTGTSGSQYEQFF
cdr3_length: 11; j_call: TRBJ2-7; clone_size: -; d_call: -; v_call: TRBV20-1; cdr3_aa: CSARVGSRQYF
cdr3_length: 19; j_call: TRBJ1-5; clone_size: -; d_call: TRBD1; v_call: TRBV18; cdr3_aa: CASSQAPGQGASGAQPQHF
cdr3_length: 16; j_call: TRBJ2-7; clone_size: -; d_call: -; v_call: TRBV27; cdr3_aa: CASSPSDARDLYEQYF